The rows below give T cell receptor beta chains drawn from one sample of a study of T-cell reconstitution after alpha-beta-depleted transplantation in children. TCRdb reprocessed the PCR reads with MiXCR, giving one entry per CDR3 protein. Counted here are around 490,000 distinct CDR3 sequences, 9.5% to 12% occurring once; the ten biggest clones make up approximately 15%. Here the sequenced sample was PBMCs, mostly from graft donor cells, taken 180 days after TCRalphabeta/CD19-depleted stem cell transplant. The receptors here all came from a female patient aged 2-9 years who had a stem cell transplant for aplastic anemia, so the T cells may come from the graft donor. The CDR3 runs from the conserved cysteine through the conserved F or W. A D gene is named only where the DNA matches it firmly. A clone size is listed for some rows: how often the clone was seen (once, few, many), or a class if it is expanded.

CDR3 length,clone size,J gene,D gene,V gene,CDR3 protein,CDR3 DNA
14,.,TRBJ1-1,.,TRBV4-1,CASSLTPVDTEAFF,TGCGCCAGCAGCCTTACTCCGGTGGACACTGAAGCTTTCTTT
17,few,TRBJ1-2,.,TRBV29-1,CSVEDPGAWGRNYGYTF,TGCAGCGTTGAAGATCCGGGGGCATGGGGTCGCAACTATGGCTACACCTTC
17,few,TRBJ2-2,TRBD1,TRBV6-2/TRBV6-3,CASNRDRGRANTGELFF,TGTGCCAGTAACCGGGACAGGGGGCGGGCGAACACCGGGGAGCTGTTTTTT
15,.,TRBJ2-1,TRBD1,TRBV20-1,CSAISRDSLRNEQFF,TGCAGTGCTATTTCCCGGGACAGTTTGAGGAATGAGCAGTTCTTC
15,few,TRBJ2-7,TRBD2,TRBV6-5,CASSSSGTIGHEQYF,TGTGCCAGCAGTTCGTCCGGGACTATAGGGCACGAGCAGTACTTC
15,few,TRBJ2-3,.,TRBV4-3,CASSHGTNSTDTQYF,TGCGCCAGCAGCCACGGGACCAATAGCACAGATACGCAGTATTTT
14,.,TRBJ1-1,.,TRBV18,CASSPRFQESEAFF,TGTGCCAGCTCACCAAGGTTCCAGGAGAGCGAAGCTTTCTTT
13,.,TRBJ1-1,.,TRBV27,CATRLGVSTEAFF,TGTGCCACTCGACTGGGGGTGAGCACTGAAGCTTTCTTT
14,few,TRBJ2-7,.,TRBV6-5,CASSYGLFSYEQYF,TGTGCCAGCAGTTACGGGCTATTCTCCTACGAGCAGTACTTC
15,.,TRBJ2-5,TRBD2,TRBV7-2,CASSFDSGTIGTQYF,TGTGCCAGCAGCTTCGATTCCGGGACTATCGGGACCCAGTACTTC
16,.,TRBJ2-2,.,TRBV7-6,CASSLEAIGNTGELFF,TGTGCCAGCAGCTTAGAGGCGATAGGGAACACCGGGGAGCTGTTTTTT
15,few,TRBJ1-5,.,TRBV27,CASIPGGQSNQPQHF,TGTGCCAGCATTCCTGGGGGCCAAAGCAATCAGCCCCAGCATTTT
14,.,TRBJ1-2,.,TRBV9,CASSVTDGNYGYTF,TGTGCCAGCAGCGTGACGGACGGCAACTATGGCTACACCTTC
13,.,TRBJ1-1,.,TRBV14,CASSRRVGTEAFF,TGTGCCAGCAGCCGCAGGGTTGGCACTGAAGCTTTCTTT
12,few,TRBJ1-2,TRBD1,TRBV28,CAGRTGSNGYTF,TGTGCCGGTCGGACAGGAAGTAATGGCTACACCTTC
17,few,TRBJ1-5,.,TRBV15,CATSRVRRIHSNQPQHF,TGTGCCACCAGCAGAGTTAGGAGAATTCATAGCAATCAGCCCCAGCATTTT
19,.,TRBJ1-5,.,TRBV15,CATSSPQSRGRGYNQPQHF,TGTGCCACCAGCAGCCCTCAGAGTAGGGGCCGGGGGTACAATCAGCCCCAGCATTTT
17,.,TRBJ2-2,TRBD2,TRBV7-2,CASSPQGLAGNTGELFF,TGTGCCAGCAGCCCCCAAGGACTAGCGGGGAACACCGGGGAGCTGTTTTTT
15,few,TRBJ1-5,TRBD1,TRBV7-2,CASSQMTGFGQPQHF,TGTGCCAGCAGCCAAATGACAGGGTTTGGTCAGCCCCAGCATTTT
15,.,TRBJ2-2,TRBD1,TRBV6-6,CASSYFTGATGELFF,TGTGCCAGCAGTTACTTTACAGGGGCCACCGGGGAGCTGTTTTTT
12,few,TRBJ2-7,.,TRBV20-1,CSATGQYREQYF,TGCAGTGCTACCGGACAGTATCGCGAGCAGTACTTC
15,.,TRBJ2-2,TRBD2,TRBV20-1,CSAGRLGGRTGELFF,TGCAGTGCTGGGCGGTTGGGGGGGAGGACCGGGGAGCTGTTTTTT
15,.,TRBJ2-1,TRBD2,TRBV28,CASSPSAAGANEQFF,TGTGCCAGCAGTCCCTCCGCCGCGGGAGCGAATGAGCAGTTCTTC
15,few,TRBJ2-2,TRBD2,TRBV28,CASISAGTSAGELFF,TGTGCCAGCATCTCGGCCGGGACTAGTGCCGGGGAGCTGTTTTTT
15,.,TRBJ2-7,TRBD2,TRBV5-1,CASSLASGAPYEQYF,TGCGCCAGCAGCTTGGCCAGCGGGGCCCCCTACGAGCAGTACTTC
15,few,TRBJ2-7,.,TRBV14,CASIKIGGSPYEQYF,TGTGCCAGCATCAAAATTGGAGGTTCCCCCTACGAGCAGTACTTC
15,many,TRBJ1-2,.,TRBV15,CATSRDNARTYGYTF,TGTGCCACCAGCAGAGATAATGCGCGAACTTATGGCTACACCTTC
16,many,TRBJ1-1,.,TRBV5-6,CASSLFVGQLNTEAFF,TGTGCCAGCAGCTTGTTTGTCGGTCAGCTGAACACTGAAGCTTTCTTT
13,.,TRBJ2-3,.,TRBV12-3/TRBV12-4,CASSFRRGDTQYF,TGTGCCAGCAGTTTTCGCCGGGGAGATACGCAGTATTTT
16,.,TRBJ1-5,.,TRBV7-2,CASSLRAGNSNQPQHF,TGTGCCAGCAGCTTAAGGGCAGGCAATAGCAATCAGCCCCAGCATTTT
14,.,TRBJ2-1,TRBD2,TRBV5-8,CASPSSGMRNEQFF,TGTGCCAGCCCCTCTAGCGGGATGAGGAATGAGCAGTTCTTC
16,few,TRBJ2-7,TRBD2,TRBV6-2/TRBV6-3,CASRDPRAGGSNEQYF,TGTGCCAGCAGAGACCCCAGAGCGGGAGGAAGTAACGAGCAGTACTTC
14,few,TRBJ2-7,TRBD1,TRBV28,CASRIRGPTYEQYF,TGTGCCAGCAGGATCAGGGGGCCAACCTACGAGCAGTACTTC
13,.,TRBJ2-7,TRBD1,TRBV20-1,CSLSGGAINEQYF,TGCAGTCTATCAGGGGGCGCAATCAACGAGCAGTACTTC
16,few,TRBJ2-7,.,TRBV4-3,CASSQDGGQRSYEQYF,TGCGCCAGCAGCCAAGATGGCGGACAGCGATCCTACGAGCAGTACTTC
14,many,TRBJ2-5,.,TRBV5-6,CASSLVSTEETQYF,TGTGCCAGCAGCTTGGTCAGCACCGAAGAGACCCAGTACTTC
14,.,TRBJ2-3,TRBD1,TRBV6-5,CASSWGNRGDTQYF,TGTGCCAGCAGTTGGGGAAACAGGGGAGACACGCAGTATTTT
15,.,TRBJ2-7,TRBD2,TRBV6-2/TRBV6-3,CASTSRGLAVYEQYF,TGTGCCAGCACTTCAAGGGGACTAGCGGTTTACGAGCAGTACTTC
13,few,TRBJ2-5,.,TRBV15,CATSREQGETQYF,TGTGCCACCAGCAGAGAACAGGGAGAGACCCAGTACTTC
15,.,TRBJ2-1,TRBD2,TRBV3-1,CASSQGLGGFTEQFF,TGTGCCAGCAGCCAAGGTCTGGGGGGGTTTACTGAGCAGTTCTTC
15,many,TRBJ2-1,.,TRBV5-1,CASSLVAGSYNEQFF,TGCGCCAGCAGCTTGGTAGCCGGCTCCTACAATGAGCAGTTCTTC
14,.,TRBJ2-7,.,TRBV20-1,CSASDFRGSREQYF,TGCAGTGCTAGCGATTTCCGGGGTTCGCGGGAGCAGTACTTC
15,few,TRBJ2-3,TRBD2,TRBV12-3/TRBV12-4,CASSRSGRAAYTQYF,TGTGCCAGCAGCCGTAGCGGGAGGGCCGCGTATACGCAGTATTTT
14,.,TRBJ1-5,TRBD1,TRBV12-3/TRBV12-4,CASSAGTGDQPQHF,TGTGCCAGCAGCGCCGGGACAGGGGATCAGCCCCAGCATTTT
14,few,TRBJ2-7,.,TRBV7-2,CASSTRQGWAKQYF,TGTGCCAGCAGCACCCGACAAGGTTGGGCAAAGCAGTACTTC
17,few,TRBJ1-2,.,TRBV5-6,CASSLVRALGFNYGYTF,TGTGCCAGCAGCTTGGTCAGGGCACTAGGGTTCAACTATGGCTACACCTTC
15,.,TRBJ2-1,.,TRBV3-1,CASSQDLIWSHEQFF,TGTGCCAGCAGCCAAGATCTTATTTGGTCGCATGAGCAGTTCTTC
17,.,TRBJ2-5,TRBD2,TRBV10-2,CASSEPTLASIQETQYF,TGCGCCAGCAGTGAGCCCACACTAGCGTCAATTCAAGAGACCCAGTACTTC
17,few,TRBJ2-3,.,TRBV4-2,CASSQDPLARLTDTQYF,TGTGCCAGCAGCCAAGATCCGCTAGCGAGACTCACAGATACGCAGTATTTT
14,few,TRBJ2-6,.,TRBV7-2,CASSRESGANGLTF,TGTGCCAGCAGCCGTGAGTCCGGGGCCAACGGCCTGACTTTC
14,.,TRBJ2-1,.,TRBV12-3/TRBV12-4,CASSFAGGYNEQFF,TGTGCCAGCAGTTTCGCAGGGGGGTACAATGAGCAGTTCTTC
14,few,TRBJ1-4,TRBD1,TRBV5-1,CASHPGTGWEKLFF,TGCGCCAGCCATCCCGGGACAGGGTGGGAAAAACTGTTTTTT
17,many,TRBJ2-7,TRBD2,TRBV20-1,CSARFFHLAESSYEQYF,TGCAGTGCTAGATTCTTCCACCTAGCGGAGAGCTCCTACGAGCAGTACTTC